This T cell receptor beta chain emerged from a study of blood T cell repertoires in COVID-19. Sequencing used immunoSEQ multiplex PCR; TCRdb keeps in-frame clones, though not all of them. The table has 25,000 to 35,000 clones, approximately 89% seen once. Germline CDR1 reads MNHEY; CDR2 reads SVGEGT. This CDR3 has 16 residues. Germline trimming cut 1 base from V and 2 bases from J; bases unmatched to any gene: 2. The TCR comes from a human donor in a cohort sampled during active COVID-19. The genes are TRBV6-2 or TRBV6-3 and TRBJ2-1, with 10 nucleotides matching TRBD1. What was sequenced was peripheral blood. The CDR3 DNA reads as TGTGCCAGCAGTTACTGGACAGGGGGGGCCTACAATGAGCAGTTCTTC. Translated, it gives CASSYWTGGAYNEQFF.